The next 12 T cell receptor beta chains were all read from a single sample in a study of cytomegalovirus exposure and HLA in healthy donors. PCR primers comprised 60 Vbeta and 13 Jbeta primers. Method: immunoSEQ multiplex PCR; TCRdb's copy keeps in-frame clones and lacks some. The sample lists roughly 180,000 clones; 70% to 80% were seen once. The sample was PBMCs. Receptors originate from a woman aged 25 to 45 in good health and CMV-seropositive.

The chain employs TRBV5-1 and TRBJ1-1, with TRBD1 matching over 8 bases. Germline CDR1 SGHRS, CDR2 YFSETQ. This CDR3 has 16 amino acids. V was pared by 4 bases and J by 4 bases, with 12 bases of the junction left unmatched. CDR3 region: CASSTFGQGGGTEAFF. The CDR3, as DNA: TGCGCCAGCAGCACTTTCGGACAGGGAGGGGGCACTGAAGCTTTCTTT.

The count of this clone is one. The chain uses TRBV29-1 and TRBJ2-3, with 7 bases aligning to TRBD2. The length of the CDR3 is 14 residues. J gave up 2 bases and V 6 bases, and 8 bases lay outside the gene matches. CDR1 and CDR2 from the germline V gene are SQVTM and ANQGSEA. The CDR3 protein is CSVRLATVTDTQYF. For the CDR3, the DNA is TGCAGCGTGAGACTAGCAACGGTCACAGATACGCAGTATTTT.

This sequence joins TRBV14 and TRBJ1-4; 9 bases fit TRBD1. The CDR3 consists of 14 residues. The V gene's germline CDR1 is SGHDN and CDR2 FVKESK. V lost 4 bases and J lost 6; bases outside the gene matches: 3. CDR3 loop: CASSPTGGYEKLFF. CDR3 nucleotide sequence: TGTGCCAGCAGCCCGACAGGGGGTTATGAAAAACTGTTTTTT.

The chain carries TRBV4-2 and TRBJ1-2; TRBD1 matches at 9 bases. Germline V gives CDR1 LGHNA, CDR2 YNFKEQ. Trimming cost V 4 bases and J 6 bases; bases outside gene matches: 9. The CDR3 length is 15 residues. The CDR3 nucleotides are TGTGCCAGCAGCCTTTTGGACAGGGGAATTAATGGCTACACCTTC. Protein product: CASSLLDRGINGYTF.

The gene calls are TRBV7-2 and TRBJ2-7, with D possibly being TRBD2 (6 bases). Germline CDR1 is SGHTA and CDR2 is FQGNSA. This CDR3 has 14 residues. Trimming pared 1 base from V and 0 bases from J, leaving 7 bases between. CDR3 sequence reads: CASSLDGSSYEQYF. CDR3 in DNA: TGTGCCAGCAGCTTAGACGGGAGCTCCTACGAGCAGTACTTC.

The chain is built from TRBV28 and TRBJ1-2; 9 bases match TRBD1. The CDR3 has 14 residues. The J segment lost 3 bases and the V segment lost 6 bases, leaving 5 bases of the junction unmatched. Germline V lookup: CDR1 MDHEN, CDR2 SYDVKM. CDR3 coding DNA: TGTGCCAGCAGCCTTGACAGGGGGGACTATGGCTACACCTTC. As protein: CASSLDRGDYGYTF.

Details on this clone: This specimen includes other DNA sequences encoding the same CDR3. The chain recombines TRBV11-3 with TRBJ2-7, with a tentative D call TRBD2 (6 bases). This CDR3 is 14 amino acids long. V was clipped by 5 bases and J by 6 bases, with 17 bases between them. The germline gives CDR1 SGHNT, CDR2 YENEEA. This CDR3 is CASSLGRSGGEQYF. The CDR3 bases are TGTGCCAGCAGCCTCGGAAGGTCCGGGGGCGAGCAGTACTTC.

The chain couples TRBV11-2 to TRBJ2-3, with 8 bases identical to TRBD1. CDR3 length equals 11 residues. The V and J ends lost 6 bases and 13 bases, in that order; junction bases with no gene match: 6. The germline V gene has CDR1 SGHAT and CDR2 FQNNGV. The CDR3 DNA follows: TGTGCCAGCAGTCAGGGGGCATTTGAGTATTTT. Its translation is CASSQGAFEYF.

This clone was detected once. The chain uses TRBV6-5 and TRBJ2-7; 7 positions match TRBD1. Germline V CDR1 and CDR2: MNHEY, SVGAGI. This CDR3 comprises 15 residues. Unmatched junction bases numbered 8, after V lost 6 bases and J lost 0 bases. The DNA of the CDR3 is TGTGCCAGCAGCACTACAGGGGCCACCTCCTACGAGCAGTACTTC. As protein: CASSTTGATSYEQYF.

The chain links TRBV4-1 to TRBJ2-7; a weak D match, TRBD2 (6 bases). The CDR3 has 16 residues. The germline gives CDR1 MGHRA, CDR2 YSYEKL. V lost 0 bases to trimming and J lost 7 bases, with 19 bases between them. CDR3 bases: TGCGCCAGCAGCCAAGACCCCCCTCTGGTTGCGGGGGAGCAGTACTTC. Encoded protein: CASSQDPPLVAGEQYF.

This chain joins TRBV27 and TRBJ1-5; no reliable D call. CDR1 and CDR2 from the germline V gene are MNHEY and SMNVEV (reference sequence). The CDR3 totals 15 residues. V lost 3 bases, J lost 0 bases, and 9 bases lay in between. The CDR3 loop reads CASSFNILSNQPQHF. In nucleotides, the CDR3 is TGTGCCAGCAGTTTTAACATCCTTAGCAATCAGCCCCAGCATTTT.

The chain joins TRBV19 to TRBJ2-2; 9 bases map to TRBD1. There are 16 residues in the CDR3. V lost 9 bases, J lost 7 bases, and 15 bases stayed unmatched. Germline loops: CDR1 LNHDA, CDR2 SQIVND (reference sequence). CDR3 region: CASRPDRGWGLGELFF. DNA of the CDR3: TGTGCCAGCCGCCCGGACAGGGGATGGGGCCTCGGGGAGCTGTTTTTT.